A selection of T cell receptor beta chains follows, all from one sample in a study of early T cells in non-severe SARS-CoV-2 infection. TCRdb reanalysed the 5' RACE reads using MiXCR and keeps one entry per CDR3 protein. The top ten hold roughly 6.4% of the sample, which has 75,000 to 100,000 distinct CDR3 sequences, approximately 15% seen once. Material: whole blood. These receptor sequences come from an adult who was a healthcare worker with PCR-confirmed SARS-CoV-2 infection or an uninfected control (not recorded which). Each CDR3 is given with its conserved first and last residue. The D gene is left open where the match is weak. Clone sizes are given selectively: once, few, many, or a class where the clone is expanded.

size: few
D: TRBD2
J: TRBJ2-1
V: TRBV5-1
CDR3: CASSRGLAGGYEQFF
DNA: TGCGCCAGCAGTCGTGGACTAGCGGGAGGATATGAGCAGTTCTTC

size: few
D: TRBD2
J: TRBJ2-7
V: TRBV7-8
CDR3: CASSPTLAGTAYEQYF
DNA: TGTGCCAGCAGCCCTACCTTAGCGGGGACTGCCTACGAGCAGTACTTC

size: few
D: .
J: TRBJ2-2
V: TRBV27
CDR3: CASSLVAGELFF
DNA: TGTGCCAGCAGTTTGGTGGCCGGGGAGCTGTTTTTT

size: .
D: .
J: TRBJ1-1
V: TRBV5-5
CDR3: CASISDFEAFF
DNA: TGTGCCAGCATCTCCGACTTTGAAGCTTTCTTT

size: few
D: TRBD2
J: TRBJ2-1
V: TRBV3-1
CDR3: CASSLFLAGTYNEQFF
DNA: TGTGCCAGCAGCCTATTCCTAGCGGGTACATACAATGAGCAGTTCTTC

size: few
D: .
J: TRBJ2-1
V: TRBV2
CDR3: CASRLGSSYNEQFF
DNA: TGTGCCAGCAGGCTGGGGAGCTCCTACAATGAGCAGTTCTTC

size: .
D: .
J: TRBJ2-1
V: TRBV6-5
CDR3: CPSSTLAFSSYNEQFF
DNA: TGTCCCAGCAGTACCCTAGCGTTTAGCTCCTACAATGAGCAGTTCTTC

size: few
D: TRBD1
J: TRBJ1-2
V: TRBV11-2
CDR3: CASSLDRGQDYYGYTF
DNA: TGTGCCAGCAGCTTAGATCGGGGACAGGATTATTATGGCTACACCTTC

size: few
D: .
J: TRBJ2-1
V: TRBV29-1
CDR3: CSVIGGRGNEQFF
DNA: TGCAGCGTTATCGGGGGCCGGGGGAATGAGCAGTTCTTC

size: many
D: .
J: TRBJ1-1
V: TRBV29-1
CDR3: CSAEHVNTEAFF
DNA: TGCAGCGCTGAACACGTGAACACTGAAGCTTTCTTT

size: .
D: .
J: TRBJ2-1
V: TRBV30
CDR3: CAWVLHNEQFF
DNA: TGTGCCTGGGTGCTACACAATGAGCAGTTCTTC

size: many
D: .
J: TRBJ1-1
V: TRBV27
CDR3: CASSTEKEDPEAFF
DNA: TGTGCCAGCAGTACAGAGAAGGAGGACCCTGAAGCTTTCTTT

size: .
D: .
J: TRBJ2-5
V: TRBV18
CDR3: CASSSTETQYF
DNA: TGTGCCAGCTCGTCCACAGAGACCCAGTACTTC

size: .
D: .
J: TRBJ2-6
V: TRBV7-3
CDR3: CASSFSLVGAGANVLTF
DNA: TGTGCCAGCAGCTTCTCTCTCGTGGGGGCTGGGGCCAACGTCCTGACTTTC

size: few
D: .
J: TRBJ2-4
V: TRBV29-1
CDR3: CSVEETDGWIGAKNIQYF
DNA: TGCAGCGTTGAAGAGACGGACGGCTGGATTGGAGCCAAAAACATTCAGTACTTC

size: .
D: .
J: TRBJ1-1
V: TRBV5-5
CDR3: CASSPGLNTEALF
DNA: TGTGCCAGCAGCCCTGGGTTGAACACTGAAGCTCTCTTT

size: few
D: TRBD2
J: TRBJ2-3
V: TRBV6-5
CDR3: CASRGGVRRYTDTQYF
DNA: TGTGCCAGCAGGGGGGGGGTTAGACGATACACAGATACGCAGTATTTT

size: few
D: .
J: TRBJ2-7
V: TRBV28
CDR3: CASSAGLPKQYF
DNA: TGTGCCAGCAGCGCCGGACTCCCAAAACAGTACTTC

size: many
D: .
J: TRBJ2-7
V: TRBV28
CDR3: CASRMTQLRSYEQYF
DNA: TGTGCCAGCAGGATGACACAGTTAAGGTCCTACGAGCAGTACTTC

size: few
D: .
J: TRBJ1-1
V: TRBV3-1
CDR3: CASSQGRGRANTEAFF
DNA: TGTGCCAGCAGCCAAGGTCGTGGGCGGGCGAACACTGAAGCTTTCTTT

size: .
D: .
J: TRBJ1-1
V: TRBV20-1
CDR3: CSAPRSNTEAFF
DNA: TGCAGTGCCCCACGGTCCAACACTGAAGCTTTCTTT

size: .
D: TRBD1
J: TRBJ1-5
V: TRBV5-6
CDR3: CASSRGQGVSQPQHF
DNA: TGTGCCAGCAGCCGGGGACAGGGGGTCAGTCAGCCCCAGCATTTT

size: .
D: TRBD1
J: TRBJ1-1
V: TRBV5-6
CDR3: CASSWNRGNTEAFF
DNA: TGTGCCAGCAGCTGGAACAGGGGGAACACTGAAGCTTTCTTT

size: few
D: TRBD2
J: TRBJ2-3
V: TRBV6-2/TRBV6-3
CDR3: CASINEAGGLAGEDTQYF
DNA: TGTGCCAGCATCAACGAGGCGGGGGGACTAGCGGGAGAAGATACGCAGTATTTT

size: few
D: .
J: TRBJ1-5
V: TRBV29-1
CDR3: CSVRGDSNQPQHF
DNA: TGCAGCGTCCGGGGGGATAGCAATCAGCCCCAGCATTTT

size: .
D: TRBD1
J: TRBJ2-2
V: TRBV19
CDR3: CASSPITGGFGELFF
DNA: TGTGCCAGTAGCCCTATCACAGGGGGCTTTGGGGAGCTGTTTTTT

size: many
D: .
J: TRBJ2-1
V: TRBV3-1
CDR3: CASSQVTGGIYNEQFF
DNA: TGTGCCAGCAGCCAAGTGACGGGCGGGATCTACAATGAGCAGTTCTTC

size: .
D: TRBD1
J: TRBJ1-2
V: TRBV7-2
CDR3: CASSHGGQGTKYGYTF
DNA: TGTGCCAGCAGCCACGGGGGACAGGGGACGAAATATGGCTACACCTTC

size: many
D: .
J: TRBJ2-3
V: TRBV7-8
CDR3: CASSLGVADTDTQYF
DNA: TGTGCCAGCAGCTTAGGGGTAGCGGATACAGATACGCAGTATTTT

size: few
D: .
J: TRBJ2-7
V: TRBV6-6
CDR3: CASSLHIRNEQYF
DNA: TGTGCCAGCAGCCTCCATATTAGGAATGAGCAGTACTTC

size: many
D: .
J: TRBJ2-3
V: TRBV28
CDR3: CASSSPLRLVNTDTQYF
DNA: TGTGCCAGCAGTTCTCCCCTCCGATTAGTAAACACAGATACGCAGTATTTT

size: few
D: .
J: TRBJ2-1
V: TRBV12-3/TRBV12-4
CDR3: CASRTSSYNEQFF
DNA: TGTGCCAGTAGGACCAGCTCCTACAATGAGCAGTTCTTC

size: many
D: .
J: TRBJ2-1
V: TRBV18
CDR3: CASSPMVRGLSDEQFF
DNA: TGTGCCAGCTCACCCATGGTAAGGGGGTTGAGCGATGAGCAGTTCTTC

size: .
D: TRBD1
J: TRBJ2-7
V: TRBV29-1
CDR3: CSAGQDSYEQYF
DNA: TGCAGCGCCGGACAGGACTCCTACGAGCAGTACTTC

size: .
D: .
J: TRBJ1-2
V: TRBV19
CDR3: CASSTQAWSYGYTF
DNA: TGTGCCAGTAGTACTCAGGCTTGGAGCTATGGCTACACCTTC

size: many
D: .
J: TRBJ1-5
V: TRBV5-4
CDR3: CASSSGGSFNQPQHF
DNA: TGTGCCAGCAGCTCTGGAGGGAGCTTCAATCAGCCCCAGCATTTT

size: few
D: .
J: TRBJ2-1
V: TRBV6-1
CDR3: CASSEEDRPPYNEQFF
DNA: TGTGCCAGCAGTGAAGAGGACAGACCTCCCTACAATGAGCAGTTCTTC

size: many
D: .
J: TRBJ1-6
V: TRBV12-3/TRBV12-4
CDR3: CASSFGQSGSPLHF
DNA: TGTGCCAGCAGTTTCGGACAGTCTGGCTCACCCCTCCACTTT

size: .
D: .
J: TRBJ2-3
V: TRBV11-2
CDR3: CASSLDGRDTDTQYF
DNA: TGTGCCAGCAGCTTAGATGGGCGGGACACAGATACGCAGTATTTT

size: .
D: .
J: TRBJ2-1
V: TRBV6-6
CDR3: CASKGNSYNEQFF
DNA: TGTGCCAGCAAGGGTAACTCCTACAATGAGCAGTTCTTC

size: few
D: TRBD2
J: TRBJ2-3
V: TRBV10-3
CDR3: CAISESRRERLTDTQYF
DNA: TGTGCCATCAGTGAGTCGAGGCGGGAGAGGTTGACAGATACGCAGTATTTT

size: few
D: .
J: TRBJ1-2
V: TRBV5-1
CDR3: CASSFSGDGDGYTF
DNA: TGCGCCAGCAGCTTTTCAGGGGACGGTGATGGCTACACCTTC

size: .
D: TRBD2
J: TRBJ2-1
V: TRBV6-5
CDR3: CASSYSKAGASYNEQFF
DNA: TGTGCCAGCAGTTACTCGAAAGCGGGGGCCTCCTACAATGAGCAGTTCTTC

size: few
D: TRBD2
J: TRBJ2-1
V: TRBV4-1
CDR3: CASSQEGWNPKREPYNEQFF
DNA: TGCGCCAGCAGCCAAGAAGGTTGGAATCCGAAGCGGGAGCCCTACAATGAGCAGTTCTTC

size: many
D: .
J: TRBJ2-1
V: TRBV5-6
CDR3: CASSLERTIYNEQFF
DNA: TGTGCCAGCAGCTTGGAACGGACTATCTACAATGAGCAGTTCTTC

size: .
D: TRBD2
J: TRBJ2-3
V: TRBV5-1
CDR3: CASSLETSGRADTQYF
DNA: TGCGCCAGCAGCTTGGAGACTAGCGGGAGAGCGGATACGCAGTATTTT

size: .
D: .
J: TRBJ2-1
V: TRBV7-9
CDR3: CASTRYYEQFF
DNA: TGTGCCAGCACTAGATACTATGAGCAGTTCTTC

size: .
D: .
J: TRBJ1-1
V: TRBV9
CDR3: CASTRGSPNTEAFF
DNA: TGTGCCAGCACCCGGGGCTCACCGAACACTGAAGCTTTCTTT

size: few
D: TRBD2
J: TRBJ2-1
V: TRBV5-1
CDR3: CASSLVAGTRVAEQFF
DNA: TGCGCCAGCAGCTTGGTGGCCGGGACTAGAGTCGCCGAGCAGTTCTTC

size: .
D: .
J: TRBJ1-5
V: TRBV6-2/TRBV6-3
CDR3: CASSYSGRRNQPQHF
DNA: TGTGCCAGCAGTTATTCGGGTCGGCGCAATCAGCCCCAGCATTTT

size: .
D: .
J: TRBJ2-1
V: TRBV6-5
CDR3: CASSYHPTGLQQFF
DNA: TGTGCCAGCAGTTACCACCCAACAGGTTTACAGCAGTTCTTC

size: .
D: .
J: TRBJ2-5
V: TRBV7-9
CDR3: CASSLDLRTQYF
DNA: TGTGCCAGCAGCTTAGACCTAAGGACCCAGTACTTC

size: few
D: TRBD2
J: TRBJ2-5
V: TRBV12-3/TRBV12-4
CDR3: CASRRAGGAETQYF
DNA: TGTGCCAGCAGGAGAGCGGGAGGGGCAGAGACCCAGTACTTC

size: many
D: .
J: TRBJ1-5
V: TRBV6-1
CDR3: CASREHGNQPQHF
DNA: TGTGCCAGCCGGGAACACGGCAATCAGCCCCAGCATTTT